Following are 21 T cell receptor beta chains from one sample sequenced in a study of ipilimumab plus nivolumab after autologous stem cell transplantation (dated by TCRdb to the early 2020s). Library prep was done by the immunoSEQ multiplex PCR assay. The source is immuneACCESS, and TCRdb retained only in-frame sequences with V and J called. Part of the clones is not carried over; for the studies checked, unresolved V genes explain less than half of this, and the remainder is unexplained. The sample yields 43,000 or so clones; approximately 90% were counted once. The top ten hold about 0.97% of the sample. The specimen comprised PBMCs, sampled in a trial of ipilimumab plus nivolumab as post-transplant consolidation. All receptors come from a male donor with multiple myeloma.

The chain joins TRBV28 to TRBJ2-5, with 7 bases matching TRBD1. The J call could be wrong; TRBJ2-7 is a better fit for the DNA end. Germline CDR1 is MDHEN and CDR2 is SYDVKM. CDR3 length: 12 amino acids. DNA for the CDR3: TGTGCCAGCAGACGACAGGGTAGCGAGCAGTACTTC. Translation: CASRRQGSEQYF.

The rearrangement links TRBV4-2 to TRBJ2-5, with D possibly matching TRBD2 (8 bases). V was clipped by 4 bases and J by 2 bases, with 17 bases between them. Germline assignment: CDR1 LGHNA and CDR2 YNFKEQ. The CDR3 runs to 16 residues. CDR3 nucleotide sequence: TGTGCCAGCAGCCGTAGCGGGGACAGAACACAAGAGACCCAGTACTTC. It encodes CASSRSGDRTQETQYF.

V is TRBV10-1 and J is TRBJ2-7; TRBD1 matches 8 bases. The CDR3 spans 13 residues. Germline values: CDR1 WNHNN, CDR2 SYGVQD (reference sequence). Trimming at V came to 6 bases and at J to 3 bases, leaving 4 bases not matched to a gene. The CDR3, as DNA: TGCGCCAGCAGAGGACAGGGTAGCTACGAGCAGTACTTC. Its translation: CASRGQGSYEQYF.

The chain employs TRBV6-5 and TRBJ1-3; D may be TRBD1 (5 bases). The germline V gene encodes CDR1 MNHEY and CDR2 SVGAGI. V dropped 5 bases and J dropped 3 bases, with 14 bases sitting between them. The CDR3 consists of 15 residues. This chain's CDR3 is CASSIRGEGGNTIYF. Here the CDR3 DNA reads TGTGCCAGCAGTATCCGGGGCGAGGGTGGAAACACCATATATTTT.

The chain carries TRBV19 and TRBJ2-5, with D perhaps matching TRBD1 (6 bases). The germline CDR1 and CDR2 sequences are LNHDA and SQIVND (reference sequence). This CDR3 has 13 amino acids. Trimming took 5 bases from V and 3 from J, leaving 10 bases between them. CDR3 sequence (DNA): TGTGCCAGTAGTGTCAGGACAGAAGAGACCCAGTACTTC. Protein sequence: CASSVRTEETQYF.

The chain uses TRBV7-2 and TRBJ2-1, with D hard to call. This CDR3 is built from 13 residues. Trimming removed 11 bases at V and 5 bases at J, with 16 bases between. Germline-derived CDR1 and CDR2 are SGHTA and FQGNSA. CDR3 DNA sequence: TGTGCCGGCAATCAACAAATAGACAATGAGCAGTTCTTC. As protein: CAGNQQIDNEQFF.

This clone was counted between two and nine times. The V gene is TRBV7-9, the J gene TRBJ2-1, with 11 bases matching TRBD2. Germline V gives CDR1 SEHNR, CDR2 FQNEAQ (reference sequence). This CDR3 is built from 16 residues. With 5 bases clipped from V and 4 bases from J, the junction kept 7 bases outside the gene matches. The CDR3 DNA is TGTGCCAGCAGCATTGGAGGACTAGCGGGTTACAATGAGCAGTTCTTC. Encoded protein: CASSIGGLAGYNEQFF.

This chain's CDR3 is CASSLVGLGTPGLAGGRETQYF. The CDR3 region has the DNA TGTGCCAGCAGCTTAGTCGGTTTGGGGACACCCGGACTAGCGGGAGGTAGAGAGACCCAGTACTTC. This chain uses TRBV7-3 with TRBJ2-5, with 14 nucleotides matching TRBD2. The CDR3 totals 22 residues. The ends lost 2 bases at V and 4 bases at J; junction bases unmatched: 21. Germline V gene sequence: CDR1 SGHTA, CDR2 FQGTGA.

This chain links TRBV27 with TRBJ1-2; 10 bases align to TRBD1. J gave up 4 bases and V 8 bases, and 7 bases lay outside the gene matches. The CDR3 consists of 14 residues. Germline V gene sequence: CDR1 MNHEY, CDR2 SMNVEV (reference sequence). The CDR3 region is CASARQGAFYGYTF. As DNA, the CDR3 is TGTGCCAGCGCCCGACAGGGGGCGTTCTATGGCTACACCTTC.

This clone was detected only once. The chain joins TRBV11-2 to TRBJ2-1; 14 bases are a match to TRBD2. V lost 1 base, J lost 7 bases, and 6 bases stayed unmatched. CDR1 and CDR2 (germline): SGHAT, FQNNGV. The CDR3 loop spans 17 amino acids. This chain's CDR3 is CASSLGTSGGLLNEQFF. The CDR3 nucleotides are TGTGCCAGCAGCTTAGGGACTAGCGGGGGGTTACTAAATGAGCAGTTCTTC.

The chain is built from TRBV4-2 and TRBJ2-1; D unclear. The V gene's germline CDR1 is LGHNA and CDR2 YNFKEQ. V was pared by 4 bases and J by 0 bases, with 28 bases between. The CDR3 runs 21 residues. The CDR3 spells CASSPFFSLSEWMLSYNEQFF. The CDR3 DNA sequence: TGTGCCAGCAGCCCATTCTTTTCACTAAGTGAATGGATGCTCTCCTACAATGAGCAGTTCTTC.

This rearrangement joins TRBV9 to TRBJ2-7; tentative D call: TRBD1 (5 bases). Germline V lookup: CDR1 SGDLS, CDR2 YYNGEE. This CDR3 has 13 amino acids. V was trimmed by 3 bases and J by 6 bases, leaving 13 bases between them. The DNA of the CDR3 is TGTGCCAGCAGCGCCTTGACAGAGGTCGAGCAGTACTTC. This codes for CASSALTEVEQYF.

This CDR3 is CSVEVGPGHEQYF. DNA for the CDR3: TGCAGCGTTGAGGTGGGTCCAGGGCACGAGCAGTACTTC. The V and J genes are TRBV29-1 and TRBJ2-7; TRBD1 might be the D (5 bases). The V gene's germline CDR1 is SQVTM and CDR2 ANQGSEA. This CDR3 has 13 amino acids. Trimming removed 3 bases at V and 5 bases at J, with 14 bases between.

The chain uses TRBV4-2 and TRBJ2-7, with 9 nucleotides matching TRBD2. The CDR3 loop spans 16 amino acids. Germline V gene lookup returns CDR1 LGHNA and CDR2 YNFKEQ. After removal of 5 bases from V and 2 bases from J, the junction contained 10 bases not matched to a gene. CDR3 sequence reads: CASSFNPGLAAYEQYF. DNA for the CDR3: TGTGCCAGCAGCTTCAACCCGGGACTAGCAGCCTACGAGCAGTACTTC.

There are a few counts of this clone. The J gene is TRBJ2-5, the V gene TRBV6-4; D unclear. This CDR3 is 15 amino acids long. Trimming took 6 bases from V and 5 from J, leaving 19 bases between them. Germline CDR1 and CDR2: MRHNA and SNTAGT. CDR3 sequence reads: CASSENSGMVETQYF. In DNA form, the CDR3 reads TGTGCCAGCAGCGAAAATTCGGGCATGGTGGAGACCCAGTACTTC.

The chain is built from TRBV18 and TRBJ1-3; D not resolved. V was clipped by 2 bases and J by 1 base, with 12 bases between them. Germline V CDR1 and CDR2: KGHSH, LQKENI. This CDR3 contains 16 residues. CDR3 protein: CASSPAGSASGNTIYF. The CDR3 nucleotides read TGTGCCAGCTCACCAGCGGGGAGCGCGTCTGGAAACACCATATATTTT.

This chain joins TRBV11-3 and TRBJ2-1; 8 nucleotides agree with TRBD2. The germline V gene has CDR1 SGHNT and CDR2 YENEEA. The junction had 9 bases not matched to a gene; V was cut back by 0 bases and J by 8 bases. There are 16 residues in the CDR3. CDR3 bases: TGTGCCAGCAGCTTAGATGGTCGGGAGGGCCACGATGAGCAGTTCTTC. Protein: CASSLDGREGHDEQFF.

This chain links TRBV7-2 with TRBJ1-5, with D hard to call. Germline values: CDR1 SGHTA, CDR2 FQGNSA. V lost 5 bases and J lost 7, with 12 bases in between. This CDR3 is 13 amino acids long. The CDR3 sequence: CASSPDWSQPQHF. The CDR3 DNA is TGTGCCAGCAGCCCGGACTGGAGCCAGCCCCAGCATTTT.

The rearrangement uses TRBV9 and TRBJ1-6, with TRBD1 identical over 7 bases. V lost 4 bases to trimming and J lost 5 bases; unmatched junction nucleotides: 15. The CDR3 has 18 amino acids. Germline-derived CDR1 and CDR2 are SGDLS and YYNGEE. CDR3 DNA sequence: TGTGCCAGCAGCTACCTTCCCCAAGGAACAGGGGATAATTCACCCCTCCACTTT. Amino acids: CASSYLPQGTGDNSPLHF.

This clone was seen a handful of times. The rearrangement links TRBV28 to TRBJ2-2; D could derive from TRBD1 or TRBD2 (5 bases each). The germline V and J ends were trimmed by 11 bases and 4 bases, with 14 bases remaining between them. Germline-derived CDR1 and CDR2 are MDHEN and SYDVKM. This CDR3 region has 13 residues. The CDR3 loop reads CALRGPSTGELFF. The CDR3 nucleotides are TGTGCCCTAAGGGGACCATCCACCGGGGAGCTGTTTTTT.

The V call is TRBV19, the J call TRBJ2-2, with TRBD2 matching 14 bases. Losses at the gene ends were 4 bases for V and 4 bases for J; bases not matched to a gene: 2. This CDR3 spans 16 amino acids. The germline CDR1 and CDR2 sequences are LNHDA and SQIVND (reference sequence). The CDR3 nucleotides are TGTGCCAGTAGTAGACTAGCGGGAGGGCCCACCGGGGAGCTGTTTTTT. Protein: CASSRLAGGPTGELFF.